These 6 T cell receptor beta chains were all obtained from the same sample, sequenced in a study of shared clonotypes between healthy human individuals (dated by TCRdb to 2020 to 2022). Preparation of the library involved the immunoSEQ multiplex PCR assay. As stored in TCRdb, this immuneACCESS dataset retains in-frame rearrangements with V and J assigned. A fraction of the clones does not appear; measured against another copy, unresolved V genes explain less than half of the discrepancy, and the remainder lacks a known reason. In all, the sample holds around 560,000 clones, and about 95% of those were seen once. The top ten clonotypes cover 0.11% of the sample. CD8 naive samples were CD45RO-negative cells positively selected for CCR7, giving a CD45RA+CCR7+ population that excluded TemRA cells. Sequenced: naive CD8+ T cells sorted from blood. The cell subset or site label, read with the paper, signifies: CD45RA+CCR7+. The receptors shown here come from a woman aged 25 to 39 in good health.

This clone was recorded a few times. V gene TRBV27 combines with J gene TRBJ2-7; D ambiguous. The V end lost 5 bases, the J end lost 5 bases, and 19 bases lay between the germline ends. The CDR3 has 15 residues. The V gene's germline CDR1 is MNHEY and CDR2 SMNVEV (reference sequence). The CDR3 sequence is CASSTPGFRAHEQYF. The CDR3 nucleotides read TGTGCCAGCAGTACGCCGGGCTTTCGGGCCCACGAGCAGTACTTC.

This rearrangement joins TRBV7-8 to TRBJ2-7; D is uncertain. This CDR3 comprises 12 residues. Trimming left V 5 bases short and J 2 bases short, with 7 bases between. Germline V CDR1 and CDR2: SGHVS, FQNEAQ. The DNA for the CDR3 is TGTGCCAGCAGCGTGGTTACCTACGAGCAGTACTTC. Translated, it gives CASSVVTYEQYF.

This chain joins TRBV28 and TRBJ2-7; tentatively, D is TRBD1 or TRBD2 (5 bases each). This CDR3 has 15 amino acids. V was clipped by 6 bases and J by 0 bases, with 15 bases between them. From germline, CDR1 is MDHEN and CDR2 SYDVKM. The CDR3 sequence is CASSLGRDGSYEQYF. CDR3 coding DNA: TGTGCCAGCAGCCTTGGCAGGGACGGCTCCTACGAGCAGTACTTC.

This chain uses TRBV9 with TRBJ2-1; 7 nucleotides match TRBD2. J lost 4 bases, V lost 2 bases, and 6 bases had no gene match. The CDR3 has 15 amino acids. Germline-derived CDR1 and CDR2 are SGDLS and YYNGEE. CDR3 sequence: CASSVGSGVYNEQFF. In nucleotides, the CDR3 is TGTGCCAGCAGCGTGGGCAGCGGGGTATACAATGAGCAGTTCTTC.

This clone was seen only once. CDR3 DNA: TGTGCCAGCAGCGAAGGGACAGTCTCTGGAAACACCATATATTTT. Its protein product is CASSEGTVSGNTIYF. This sequence joins TRBV16 and TRBJ1-3; 7 bases agree with TRBD1. The germline gives CDR1 KGHSY, CDR2 FQNENV. V was clipped by 5 bases and J by 0 bases; unmatched bases: 4. The CDR3 extends over 15 amino acids.

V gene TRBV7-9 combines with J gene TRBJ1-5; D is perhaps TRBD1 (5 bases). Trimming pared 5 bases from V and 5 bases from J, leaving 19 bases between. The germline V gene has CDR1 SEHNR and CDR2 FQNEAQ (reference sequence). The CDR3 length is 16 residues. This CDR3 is CASSPILGAGDQPQHF. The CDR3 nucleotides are TGTGCCAGCAGCCCCATCTTAGGGGCCGGAGATCAGCCCCAGCATTTT.